Below, one T cell receptor (beta chain) is given with its context. Its target is unknown. This record comes from a study of T cell responses to AZD1222 COVID-19 vaccine. V shed 5 bases and J shed 3 bases, with 13 bases lying between them. The CDR3 spans 14 residues. CDR1 and CDR2 from the germline V gene are MNHEY and SMNVEV (reference sequence). The study's findings and limits: In a largely white British group with more females than males, clonal diversity was possibly underestimated.

Here immunoSEQ multiplex PCR was the method, and the copy in TCRdb shows in-frame clones only, minus some. The profile shows approximately 92,000 clones, 85% to 90% of them singletons. The receptor was isolated from an adult in good health. The gene calls are TRBV27 and TRBJ1-2; D gene uncertain. The sequences come from peripheral blood, collected on day 0 of AZD1222 vaccination. In DNA form, the CDR3 reads TGTGCCAGCAGTCCCCGAGAGGGCGACTATGGCTACACCTTC. Its protein is CASSPREGDYGYTF.